This T cell receptor beta chain was recorded in a study of T cells in localized non-small cell lung cancer. Study results and caveats: Measurement of T cell clonality placed uninvolved adjacent lung highest, above the level in tumor.

Assay used: immunoSEQ multiplex PCR; TCRdb lists only in-frame clones, some missing. The sample holds about 40,000 clones, around 88% seen once. On this clone: Antigen specificity is unknown.

Trimming took off 11 bases at V and 9 bases at J, with 11 bases between the two ends. The germline gives CDR1 MDHEN, CDR2 SYDVKM. This CDR3 has 10 amino acids. The chain joins TRBV28 to TRBJ1-5; D is undetermined. This TCR came from a man aged 40 to 70 with stage I lung adenocarcinoma. The specimen was peripheral blood, collected before any cancer treatment. The CDR3 bases are TGTGCCTCCCCCCTTTGGCCCCAGCATTTT. Protein: CASPLWPQHF.